The subject of this entry is one TCR beta chain. These data originate in a study of tumor-infiltrating lymphocytes in primary liver carcinoma. The overall study: Tumors were staged T1-T3 N0M0 and measured roughly 4.2 to 10 cm across.

Both RNA and DNA were isolated together from around 20-30 mg of bulk tissue that had not been sorted. TCR beta cDNA was made from 400 to 600 ng total RNA with a constant-region primer. Generation of the TCR beta libraries relied on three nested multiplex PCR rounds using slightly modified ARM-PCR. A C-beta reverse primer and TRBV1-TRBV30 forward primers served in each of the first two PCR rounds, at about 10 cycles apiece. TCRdb reprocessed the multiplex PCR reads with MiXCR, giving one entry per CDR3 protein. The sample includes fewer than 85,000 distinct CDR3 sequences, 69% seen only once; the top ten take less than 30%. Germline assignment: CDR1 MNHEY and CDR2 SVGAGI. Trimming shortened V by 0 bases and J by 0 bases, and 6 bases separated the two germline ends. The CDR3 is 16 residues long.

The rearrangement joins TRBV6-5 to TRBJ2-6, with no clear D. Sequences were obtained from tumor-adjacent normal liver tissue. This clonotype was obtained from a man aged 35 to 55 with primary liver carcinoma and hepatitis B virus infection. In nucleotides, the CDR3 is TGTGCCAGCAGTTACTCATGGGGCTCTGGGGCCAACGTCCTGACTTTC. Translation: CASSYSWGSGANVLTF.